One sample yielded the 19 T cell receptor beta chains listed below, sequenced in a study of blood T cell repertoires in COVID-19 (dated by TCRdb to the early 2020s). Library construction relied on the immunoSEQ multiplex PCR assay. TCRdb holds this immuneACCESS table with in-frame rearrangements only. Some clones are missing; in checked studies, unresolved V genes explain under half, and the rest has no known cause. Across this sample there are approximately 52,000 clones, with about 91% seen only once. The ten top clones hold 3% to 3.5% of the sample. Sequencing used peripheral blood. The receptors originated from a man aged 50 or older with acute or convalescent COVID-19.

The chain joins TRBV5-4 to TRBJ1-2, with D hard to call. Germline assignment: CDR1 SGHNT and CDR2 YYREEE (reference sequence). The CDR3 length is 15 residues. V was pared by 4 bases and J by 0 bases, with 13 bases between. The CDR3 reads CASSPSGVTNYGYTF. CDR3 sequence (DNA): TGTGCCAGCAGCCCAAGCGGGGTCACTAACTATGGCTACACCTTC.

This chain links TRBV5-1 with TRBJ2-3; TRBD2 agrees at 9 bases. Germline V gene lookup returns CDR1 SGHRS and CDR2 YFSETQ. This CDR3 has 14 amino acids. Germline trimming cut 4 bases from V and 4 bases from J; bases unmatched to any gene: 4. CDR3 region: CASSIGLAPDTQYF. The CDR3 bases are TGCGCCAGCAGCATAGGACTAGCGCCAGATACGCAGTATTTT.

This clone appeared once. The rearrangement uses TRBV2 and TRBJ2-3; possible D gene TRBD1, 6 bases. This CDR3 is 16 amino acids long. CDR1 and CDR2 (germline): SNHLY, FYNNEI. The V and J ends lost 0 bases and 2 bases respectively, with 12 bases between them. This CDR3 is CASSEALQGLTDTQYF. The CDR3 coding sequence is TGTGCCAGCAGTGAAGCCCTACAGGGTCTCACAGATACGCAGTATTTT.

The chain combines TRBV4-1 with TRBJ1-4; 7 nucleotides agree with TRBD1. Losses at the gene ends were 0 bases for V and 10 bases for J; bases not matched to a gene: 11. Germline assignment: CDR1 MGHRA and CDR2 YSYEKL. The CDR3 length is 16 residues. CDR3 sequence reads: CASSQDGTVGLGKLFF. The CDR3 DNA reads as TGCGCCAGCAGCCAAGACGGGACAGTTGGGCTCGGAAAACTGTTTTTT.

The rearrangement links TRBV6-1 to TRBJ1-4, with D perhaps TRBD1 (6 bases). V lost 4 bases and J 0 bases, leaving 15 bases between the germline ends. CDR1 MNHNS and CDR2 SASEGT come from the germline V gene. CDR3 size: 17 residues. CDR3 loop: CASSVQGGGATNEKLFF. For the CDR3, the DNA is TGTGCCAGCAGTGTCCAAGGGGGTGGGGCAACTAATGAAAAACTGTTTTTT.

V usage is TRBV19 and J usage is TRBJ2-1; 10 bases fit TRBD1. Germline assignment: CDR1 LNHDA and CDR2 SQIVND (reference sequence). The CDR3 covers 19 residues. The ends lost 7 bases at V and 4 bases at J; junction bases unmatched: 19. CDR3 bases: TGTGCCAGTACCCGCATGCGGACAGGGGGGGCGCTGGGATACAATGAGCAGTTCTTC. This gives the protein CASTRMRTGGALGYNEQFF.

The chain's CDR3 is CASSSSGTPTGELFF. The CDR3, as DNA: TGTGCCAGCAGTTCGTCCGGGACACCCACCGGGGAGCTGTTTTTT. The genes are TRBV28 and TRBJ2-2, with D tentatively TRBD1 (6 bases). This CDR3 is 15 amino acids long. Deletions cut 4 bases from V and 4 bases from J, with 13 bases between. Germline lookup yields CDR1 MDHEN and CDR2 SYDVKM.

J is TRBJ2-3 and V is TRBV4-1; D is perhaps TRBD2 (5 bases). V was trimmed by 1 base and J by 3 bases, leaving 14 bases between them. The CDR3 is made up of 16 amino acids. Germline V gene lookup returns CDR1 MGHRA and CDR2 YSYEKL. The CDR3 nucleotides are TGCGCCAGCAGCCAAGGCCTAGAGCGGACTACAGATACGCAGTATTTT. Amino acid sequence: CASSQGLERTTDTQYF.

The chain couples TRBV5-4 to TRBJ2-3, with 7 bases fitting TRBD1. Per the germline V gene, CDR1 is SGHNT and CDR2 is YYREEE (reference sequence). The CDR3 covers 14 residues. Unmatched junction bases numbered 9, after V lost 9 bases and J lost 2 bases. The DNA for the CDR3 is TGTGCCACCCGACGGGGACAGCACACAGATACGCAGTATTTT. Protein: CATRRGQHTDTQYF.

J is TRBJ2-7 and V is TRBV10-3; 9 bases agree with TRBD2. V dropped 2 bases and J dropped 3; count of bases not matched to a gene: 2. Germline CDR1 reads ENHRY; CDR2 reads SYGVKD. The CDR3 sequence is 14 residues long. In DNA, the CDR3 is TGTGCCATCAGTGAGGTAGCGGGGGTCTACGAGCAGTACTTC. Amino acids: CAISEVAGVYEQYF.

The CDR3: CATSRDRGSPFYGYTF. As DNA, the CDR3 is TGTGCCACCAGCAGAGATCGAGGATCCCCCTTTTATGGCTACACCTTC. The V and J genes are TRBV15 and TRBJ1-2; D gene unclear. Trimming shortened V by 0 bases and J by 5 bases, and 16 bases separated the two germline ends. The CDR3 loop spans 16 amino acids. Per the germline V gene, CDR1 is LNHNV and CDR2 is YYDKDF (reference sequence).

The V and J genes are TRBV24-1 and TRBJ1-2; D unclear. The V gene lost 1 base and the J gene lost 8 bases, with 7 bases spanning the gap. This CDR3 region has 12 residues. CDR1 and CDR2 from the germline V gene are KGHDR and SFDVKD. The CDR3: CATSDFGGGYTF. The CDR3 coding sequence is TGTGCCACCAGTGATTTTGGCGGGGGCTACACCTTC.

The V call is TRBV5-8, the J call TRBJ1-5, with 8 nucleotides matching TRBD1. The CDR3 is 16 amino acids. Per the germline V gene, CDR1 is SGHTS and CDR2 is YDEGEE. V shed 4 bases, J shed 7 bases, and the junction held 13 bases outside the gene matches. CDR3 residues: CASSPHFGQGLQPQHF. For the CDR3, the DNA is TGTGCCAGCAGCCCGCATTTCGGACAGGGACTCCAGCCCCAGCATTTT.

The V gene is TRBV18, the J gene TRBJ2-3, with 7 bases matching TRBD2. This CDR3 spans 15 amino acids. The V and J ends lost 3 bases and 7 bases, in that order; junction bases with no gene match: 10. Germline V gene sequence: CDR1 KGHSH, CDR2 LQKENI. The CDR3 is CASSPGAGDGNTQYF. CDR3 sequence (DNA): TGTGCCAGCTCACCTGGTGCGGGGGATGGGAATACGCAGTATTTT.

V and J are TRBV7-2 and TRBJ2-3, with 11 bases identical to TRBD2. V was clipped by 6 bases and J by 2 bases; unmatched bases: 7. CDR3 length: 16 residues. Germline values: CDR1 SGHTA, CDR2 FQGNSA. The CDR3 loop is CASSHSGGANTDTQYF. CDR3 nucleotide sequence: TGTGCCAGCAGTCATAGCGGGGGGGCCAACACAGATACGCAGTATTTT.

This chain connects TRBV4-2 to TRBJ2-7; D possibly corresponds to TRBD1 (5 bases). The CDR3 covers 15 residues. Germline V CDR1 and CDR2: LGHNA, YNFKEQ. V lost 1 base and J 4 bases, leaving 14 bases between the germline ends. The CDR3 here is CASSQAKDIEYEQYF. CDR3 in DNA: TGTGCCAGCAGCCAAGCCAAGGACATAGAATACGAGCAGTACTTC.

In nucleotides, the CDR3 is TGTGCCAGCAGCTCGGACAGTTACACTGAAGCTTTCTTT. As protein: CASSSDSYTEAFF. The chain uses TRBV13 and TRBJ1-1, with D tentatively TRBD1 (6 bases). This CDR3 is 13 amino acids long. Germline loops: CDR1 PRHDT, CDR2 FYEKMQ (reference sequence). The V end was cut by 4 bases, the J end by 3 bases, with 9 bases between.

The rearrangement joins TRBV11-2 to TRBJ1-4, with D tentatively TRBD1 (5 bases). The germline gives CDR1 SGHAT, CDR2 FQNNGV. This CDR3 contains 14 residues. V dropped 3 bases and J dropped 8 bases, with 13 bases sitting between them. The CDR3 DNA follows: TGTGCCAGCAGCTTCGCAGGGTTTCAAGAAAAACTGTTTTTT. This gives the protein CASSFAGFQEKLFF.

The rearrangement joins TRBV18 to TRBJ1-1; the D is unclear. Per the germline V gene, CDR1 is KGHSH and CDR2 is LQKENI. V was trimmed by 5 bases and J by 1 base, leaving 11 bases between them. The CDR3 loop spans 14 amino acids. Here the CDR3 reads CASSAREGNTEAFF. The DNA of the CDR3 is TGTGCCAGCTCAGCACGGGAGGGGAACACTGAAGCTTTCTTT. Full variable domain (remainder filled in from reference TRBV18 and TRBJ1-1): NAGVMQNPRHLVRRRGQEARLRCSPMKGHSHVYWYRQLPEEGLKFMVYLQKENIIDESGMPKERFSAEFPKEGPSILRIQQVVRGDSAAYFCASSAREGNTEAFFGQGTRLTVV.